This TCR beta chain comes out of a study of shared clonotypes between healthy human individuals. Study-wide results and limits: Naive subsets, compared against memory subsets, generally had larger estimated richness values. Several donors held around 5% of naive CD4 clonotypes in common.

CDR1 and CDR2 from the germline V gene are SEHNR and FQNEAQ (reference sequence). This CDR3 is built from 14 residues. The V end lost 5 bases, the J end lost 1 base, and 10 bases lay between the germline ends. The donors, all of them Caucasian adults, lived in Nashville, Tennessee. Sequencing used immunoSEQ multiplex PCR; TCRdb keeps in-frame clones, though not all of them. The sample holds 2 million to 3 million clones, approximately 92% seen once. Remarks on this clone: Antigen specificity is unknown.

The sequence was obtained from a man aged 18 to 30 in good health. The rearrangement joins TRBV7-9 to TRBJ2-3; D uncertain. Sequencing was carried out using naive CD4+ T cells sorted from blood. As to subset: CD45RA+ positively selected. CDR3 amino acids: CASSLPKGTDTQYF. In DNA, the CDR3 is TGTGCCAGCAGCCTACCGAAGGGCACAGATACGCAGTATTTT.